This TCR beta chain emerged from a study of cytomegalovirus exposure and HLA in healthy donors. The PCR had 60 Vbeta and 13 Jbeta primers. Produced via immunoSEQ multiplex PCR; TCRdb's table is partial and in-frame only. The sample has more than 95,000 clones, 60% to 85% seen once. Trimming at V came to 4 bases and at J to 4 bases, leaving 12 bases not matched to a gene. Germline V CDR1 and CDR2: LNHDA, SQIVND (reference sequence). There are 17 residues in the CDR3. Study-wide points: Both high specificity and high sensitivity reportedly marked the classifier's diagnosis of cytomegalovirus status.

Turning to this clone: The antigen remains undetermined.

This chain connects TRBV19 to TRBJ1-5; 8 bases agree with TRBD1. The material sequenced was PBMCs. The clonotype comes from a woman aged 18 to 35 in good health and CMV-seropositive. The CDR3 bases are TGTGCCAGTAGTACTACAGCGGACAGGGCCCTGAATCAGCCCCAGCATTTT. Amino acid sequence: CASSTTADRALNQPQHF.